The 14 T cell receptor beta chains listed next were all sequenced from one sample in a study of T cell responses to AZD1222 COVID-19 vaccine. The protocol was immunoSEQ multiplex PCR, while the TCRdb copy is restricted to in-frame clones and leaves out a portion. The sample includes more than 120,000 clones, roughly nine tenths of them seen just once. Sequenced here: peripheral blood, sampled 28 days after the second AZD1222 dose. These receptors came from an adult who received the AZD1222 COVID-19 vaccine.

This sequence joins TRBV30 and TRBJ2-7, with 11 positions matching TRBD2. V gave up 0 bases and J gave up 6 bases; unmatched junction bases: 4. The germline V gene encodes CDR1 GTSNPN and CDR2 SVGIG (reference sequence). CDR3 length: 14 amino acids. CDR3 residues: CAWSVTSGIGEQYF. The CDR3 DNA reads as TGTGCCTGGAGTGTGACTAGCGGGATCGGCGAGCAGTACTTC.

V usage is TRBV29-1 and J usage is TRBJ1-4; 8 bases align to TRBD1. J was trimmed by 10 bases and V by 5 bases; bases with no gene match: 9. This CDR3 is 13 amino acids long. Germline lookup yields CDR1 SQVTM and CDR2 ANQGSEA. The CDR3 here is CSVLGQVGGKLFF. The CDR3 DNA reads TGCAGCGTTTTGGGACAGGTTGGCGGAAAACTGTTTTTT.

In its sample, this clone was seen once. V usage is TRBV28 and J usage is TRBJ1-1, with 7 bases matching TRBD1. There are 15 residues in the CDR3. Germline V CDR1 and CDR2: MDHEN, SYDVKM. J was trimmed by 4 bases and V by 4 bases; bases with no gene match: 9. The CDR3 DNA is TGTGCCAGCAGTTGGGGGGCAGGGGGGAGCACTGAAGCTTTCTTT. This sequence encodes CASSWGAGGSTEAFF.

This clone was picked up a small number of times. This chain uses TRBV11-3 with TRBJ1-3, with unresolved D. Germline assignment: CDR1 SGHNT and CDR2 YENEEA. The CDR3 is made up of 14 amino acids. Trimming left V 1 base short and J 0 bases short, with 4 bases between. The CDR3 protein is CASSLGYSGNTIYF. Here the CDR3 DNA reads TGTGCCAGCAGCTTAGGGTACTCTGGAAACACCATATATTTT.

CDR3 region: CASRHNANTEAFF. The CDR3 DNA reads as TGTGCCAGCCGGCACAACGCGAACACTGAAGCTTTCTTT. The genes are TRBV14 and TRBJ1-1, with no clear D. Germline V gene sequence: CDR1 SGHDN, CDR2 FVKESK. The ends were cut back, 8 bases at V and 1 base at J, with 11 bases in the middle. CDR3 size: 13 residues.

The V gene is TRBV4-1, the J gene TRBJ1-2; D is unclear. Germline V CDR1 and CDR2: MGHRA, YSYEKL. V lost 0 bases and J 8 bases, leaving 7 bases between the germline ends. The CDR3 contains 12 residues. This CDR3 is CASSQEGRGYTF. CDR3 nucleotides: TGCGCCAGCAGCCAAGAGGGTCGGGGCTACACCTTC.

This chain uses TRBV27 with TRBJ2-3; weak D call: TRBD1 (6 bases). V was clipped by 6 bases and J by 7 bases, with 20 bases between them. This CDR3 spans 15 amino acids. Per germline, CDR1 MNHEY and CDR2 SMNVEV (reference sequence). CDR3 nucleotide sequence: TGTGCCAGCAGACAGCTCGACAGGACCCTTAATACGCAGTATTTT. It yields the protein CASRQLDRTLNTQYF.

The chain links TRBV18 to TRBJ2-3; D perhaps matches TRBD2 (7 bases). CDR1 is KGHSH and CDR2 is LQKENI in the germline V gene. V was trimmed by 1 base and J by 1 base, leaving 12 bases between them. This CDR3 has 16 residues. The CDR3 is CASSPRTRGRTDTQYF. The CDR3 DNA follows: TGTGCCAGCTCACCACGGACGCGGGGGCGCACAGATACGCAGTATTTT.

This chain joins TRBV6-5 and TRBJ1-1; the D is unclear. This CDR3 is built from 13 residues. Trimming took off 11 bases at V and 1 base at J, with 14 bases between the two ends. Germline V gene data show CDR1 as MNHEY and CDR2 as SVGAGI. The CDR3 here is CASSFIRNTEAFF. The CDR3 nucleotides are TGTGCCTCCTCCTTCATAAGGAACACTGAAGCTTTCTTT.

The chain employs TRBV6-5 and TRBJ1-1; the D gene is possibly TRBD1 (5 bases). Trimming cost V 6 bases and J 2 bases, with 13 bases left between them. The CDR3 spans 14 residues. CDR1 and CDR2 (germline): MNHEY, SVGAGI. Here the CDR3 reads CASSPVTENTEAFF. The CDR3 coding sequence is TGTGCCAGCAGCCCCGTGACAGAAAACACTGAAGCTTTCTTT.

The chain recombines TRBV4-1 with TRBJ1-2, with TRBD1 matching over 8 bases. Trimming at V came to 4 bases and at J to 0 bases, leaving 4 bases not matched to a gene. This CDR3 is built from 15 residues. Germline assignment: CDR1 MGHRA and CDR2 YSYEKL. The CDR3 nucleotides read TGCGCCAGCAGCCCTGGACAGGGCGCTAACTATGGCTACACCTTC. Protein sequence: CASSPGQGANYGYTF.

The rearrangement joins TRBV28 to TRBJ2-1; TRBD2 agrees at 9 bases. Trimming cost V 5 bases and J 6 bases; bases outside gene matches: 11. From germline, CDR1 is MDHEN and CDR2 SYDVKM. There are 16 residues in the CDR3. CDR3 DNA sequence: TGTGCCAGCAGTCCCCCCGGGCGGGAGGGAGTCAATGAGCAGTTCTTC. Translated, it gives CASSPPGREGVNEQFF.

This clone was observed a single time. V and J are TRBV3-1 (or the pseudogene TRBV3-2) and TRBJ2-5, with D unclear. There are 14 residues in the CDR3. Germline CDR1 is LGHDT and CDR2 is YNNKEL (reference sequence). The V end was cut by 0 bases, the J end by 4 bases, with 9 bases between. CDR3 bases: TGTGCCAGCAGCCAAGATGCCTATACAGAGACCCAGTACTTC. Amino acid sequence: CASSQDAYTETQYF.

V is TRBV10-1 and J is TRBJ2-1; 10 nucleotides match TRBD1. The V gene's germline CDR1 is WNHNN and CDR2 SYGVQD (reference sequence). The CDR3 totals 15 residues. J lost 2 bases, V lost 3 bases, and 1 base had no gene match. In DNA form, the CDR3 reads TGCGCCAGCAGTGAAGGGACAGGGGCCTACAATGAGCAGTTCTTC. This sequence encodes CASSEGTGAYNEQFF.